This TCR beta chain is from a study of tumor-infiltrating lymphocytes in localized non-small cell lung cancer (dated by TCRdb to the early 2020s). Looking at the study overall: Several histologies were represented in the cohort, which also included both smokers and never-smokers as well as patients whose samples were collected after neoadjuvant chemotherapy. The same patients underwent several integrated assays, with TCR sequencing performed together with flow cytometry, multiplex immunofluorescence, RNA-seq, exome sequencing and proteomics. Each patient contributed resected tumor tissue and uninvolved lung tissue from the same patient, described as non-adjacent to the tumor. The overall ICON cohort comprised over 120 surgical patients with localized non-small cell lung cancer whose tumors were resected. For a few dozen patients, immunoSEQ T-cell fraction was compared between paired tumor and uninvolved lung.

CDR1 and CDR2, per the germline V gene, are SGHVS and FQNEAQ. From its cysteine to its phenylalanine, the CDR3 spans 14 amino acids. Here the CDR3 DNA is all that survives: 42 bases in frame from base 1. Between the V and J ends, shortened by 5 bases and 2 bases respectively, the junction contains 11 bases. In this sample, this clone turned up once. Its antigen target is currently unknown. Base qualities were left out, and no much larger clone turns up one base away. Here is what the overall study found, with its caveats: In line with immunofluorescence CD3 counts, TCRbeta sequencing supported higher T cell infiltration in tumors compared with uninvolved lung tissue. Because different assays used different pieces of the same tissue, intratumor heterogeneity could not be separated from technical variation. Assay coverage varied across patients depending on available tissue quantity, so only a subset of the cohort had TCR sequencing. The TCR-derived T-cell fraction showed no difference between the flow cytometry-defined immunotypes IM1 (good prognosis) and IM2 (poor prognosis).

Patient enrollment in ICON started in the first half of 2016, and the final patient was enrolled in 2018. A subcohort of some 80 patients provided fresh tumor and matched uninvolved tissue for in-depth immune analyses, with TCR sequencing among those analyses. DNA isolated from bulk tissue, without cell sorting, was used for TCR sequencing. The T-cell fraction in tumor and uninvolved lung tissue was provided by TCR sequencing with the immunoSEQ assay. The authors processed their data as follows. In the survival analysis, patients were divided into a high T-cell fraction group (upper tertile) and a low T-cell fraction group (lower two tertiles), and the two groups were compared using a log-rank test. Paired tumor versus uninvolved lung differences in T-cell fraction were tested with a signed-rank test. Held by TCRdb, this immuneACCESS table contains in-frame sequences only and omits some clones. Under half of the omission traces to an unresolved V gene where checked; the cause of the rest is unknown. The V and J calls and clone size were taken over from that table, and D and trimming were inferred from the DNA. Counted in this sample were roughly 13,000 clones; 65% to 85% of them appeared once. Roughly 12% of the sample is held by the ten biggest clonotypes.

The specimen sequenced was uninvolved lung tissue not adjacent to the tumor. The chain is encoded by TRBV7-8 joined to TRBJ2-3; the D region possibly corresponds to TRBD2 (6 bases align). The sequence derives from a human donor with non-small cell lung cancer. CDR3 loop: CASSPGSSTDTQYF. The DNA reads TGTGCCAGCAGCCCCGGGAGTTCCACAGATACGCAGTATTTT.